The source of this TCR beta chain is a study of cytomegalovirus exposure and HLA in healthy donors. Worth noting for this clone: Its antigen remains unidentified.

The CDR3 has 16 residues. V was shortened by 4 bases and J by 7 bases, with 23 bases between the two germline ends. The V gene's germline CDR1 is SGDLS and CDR2 YYNGEE. Study findings and constraints: The majority of TCR sequences were rare, yet some public TCRs appeared in many donors. As confirmed in vitro, three CMV-associated chains were specific for CMV antigens. What was likely a sequencing artifact was a cluster of highly shared sequence variants.

PCR employed 60 Vbeta and 13 Jbeta primers. The assay was immunoSEQ multiplex PCR, and TCRdb's table has in-frame clones only and misses some. The sample includes some 87,000 clones, approximately 56% of them seen just once. The sequence was obtained from a young woman in good health and CMV-seropositive. This rearrangement joins TRBV9 to TRBJ1-1, with D possibly TRBD1 on 6 matching bases. The sequencing input was PBMCs. The DNA for the CDR3 is TGTGCCAGCAGCCCCGGGAGGGGGGCCACGCTCCGTGAAGCTTTCTTT. Protein product: CASSPGRGATLREAFF.